The 20 T cell receptor beta chains given below trace back to one sample, sequenced in a study of PD-1 blockade in classical Hodgkin lymphoma. Stated time point: newly diagnosed, previously untreated cHL patient sample. Assay used: immunoSEQ multiplex PCR; TCRdb lists only in-frame clones, some missing. The sample consists of tens of thousands of clones, approximately 91% of them appearing once. Input material: peripheral blood mononuclear cells (PBMCs). The receptors derive from a human donor with classical Hodgkin lymphoma.

The rearrangement uses TRBV6-5 and TRBJ2-1; D call uncertain. The CDR3 has 16 residues. Germline CDR1 is MNHEY and CDR2 is SVGAGI. The V end was cut by 4 bases, the J end by 7 bases, with 20 bases between. The CDR3 loop reads CASSSTPIHIGNEQFF. As DNA, the CDR3 is TGTGCCAGCAGTTCCACACCGATACATATCGGTAATGAGCAGTTCTTC.

This rearrangement joins TRBV5-1 to TRBJ2-3, with D possibly being TRBD1 (5 bases). The germline V gene encodes CDR1 SGHRS and CDR2 YFSETQ. This CDR3 region has 14 residues. Trimming took 3 bases from V and 5 from J, leaving 13 bases between them. In DNA, the CDR3 is TGCGCCAGCAGCTCCCAAGGGGCGGAAGATACGCAGTATTTT. It encodes CASSSQGAEDTQYF.

The chain employs TRBV29-1 and TRBJ1-1; D is unclear. Germline CDR1 and CDR2: SQVTM and ANQGSEA. The V end was cut by 1 base, the J end by 5 bases, with 5 bases between. The CDR3 contains 11 residues. The CDR3 spells CSVEGTTEAFF. The CDR3 bases are TGCAGCGTTGAAGGCACGACTGAAGCTTTCTTT.

This clone has a handful of counts. The CDR3 region has the DNA TGTGCCAGCAGCTTAGAGGCGGGAGGGAACATTCAGTACTTC. It specifies CASSLEAGGNIQYF. The V call is TRBV7-2, the J call TRBJ2-4, with 9 bases aligning to TRBD2. The CDR3 has 14 residues. V was clipped by 1 base and J by 7 bases; unmatched bases: 2. Germline V gives CDR1 SGHTA, CDR2 FQGNSA.

The chain employs TRBV5-1 and TRBJ2-3, with no clear D. V was cut by 0 bases and J by 1 base, with 6 bases left in between. This CDR3 is built from 14 residues. Germline assignment: CDR1 SGHRS and CDR2 YFSETQ. CDR3 sequence reads: CASSLGPGTDTQYF. The CDR3 DNA sequence: TGCGCCAGCAGCTTGGGCCCAGGCACAGATACGCAGTATTTT.

V and J are TRBV6-5 and TRBJ2-3; D gene uncertain. Between the trimmed V and J ends, which lost 6 bases and 0 bases, there was a span of 7 bases. This CDR3 has 13 residues. Germline loops: CDR1 MNHEY, CDR2 SVGAGI. CDR3 DNA: TGTGCCAGCAGCTCTGGAAGCACAGATACGCAGTATTTT. Amino acids: CASSSGSTDTQYF.

The CDR3 sequence: CASSLAGVYEQYF. The CDR3 DNA sequence: TGTGCCAGCAGCCTAGCGGGGGTCTACGAGCAGTACTTC. V gene TRBV28 combines with J gene TRBJ2-7, with 10 bases matching TRBD2. CDR3 length equals 13 residues. Germline values: CDR1 MDHEN, CDR2 SYDVKM. V was clipped by 6 bases and J by 3 bases; unmatched bases: 2.

A note on this clone: The junction departs from germline at one end; a sequencing error may be responsible. The V gene is TRBV7-2, the J gene TRBJ2-1; maybe TRBD1 (5 bases). Germline V lookup: CDR1 SGHTA, CDR2 FQGNSA. This CDR3 comprises 13 residues. CDR3 coding DNA: TGTGCCAGCAGCTTCCCTTCCTGGAAGTTCAGGGTCTTC. It codes for CASSFPSWKFRVF. The full variable domain, completed using reference TRBV7-2 and TRBJ2-1, is GAGVSQSPSNKVTEKGKDVELRCDPISGHTALYWYRQSLGQGLEFLIYFQGNSAPDKSGLPSDRFSAERTGGSVSTLTIQRTQQEDSAVYLCASSFPSWKFRVFGPGTRLTVL.

V and J are TRBV6-1 and TRBJ2-1; weak D call: TRBD2 (6 bases). The V gene lost 4 bases and the J gene lost 6 bases, with 10 bases spanning the gap. Per germline, CDR1 MNHNS and CDR2 SASEGT. The CDR3 runs to 13 residues. CDR3 residues: CASSGVTSNEQFF. CDR3 DNA sequence: TGTGCCAGCAGTGGGGTGACTAGCAATGAGCAGTTCTTC.

The chain links TRBV10-3 to TRBJ2-3; 9 nucleotides align to TRBD2. The CDR3 runs 16 residues. Looked up from germline, CDR1 is ENHRY and CDR2 is SYGVKD. After removal of 6 bases from V and 1 base from J, the junction contained 8 bases not matched to a gene. CDR3 coding DNA: TGTGCCATCAGCAGGAGGACTAGCGTAGGCACAGATACGCAGTATTTT. Translating it yields CAISRRTSVGTDTQYF.

The chain joins TRBV5-1 to TRBJ2-3, with TRBD1 matching 7 bases. The CDR3 totals 14 residues. Germline V gene sequence: CDR1 SGHRS, CDR2 YFSETQ. V dropped 4 bases and J dropped 2; count of bases not matched to a gene: 4. In nucleotides, the CDR3 is TGCGCCAGCAGCCGGGACAGCCTCACAGATACGCAGTATTTT. Translation: CASSRDSLTDTQYF.

The count of this clone is one. CDR3 in amino acids: CASSLDRGTDTQYF. In DNA, the CDR3 is TGCGCCAGCAGCTTGGATCGGGGCACAGATACGCAGTATTTT. V gene TRBV5-1 combines with J gene TRBJ2-3; D uncertain. V was shortened by 0 bases and J by 1 base, with 6 bases between the two germline ends. This CDR3 spans 14 amino acids. Germline lookup yields CDR1 SGHRS and CDR2 YFSETQ.

V is TRBV5-4 and J is TRBJ2-1; D remains ambiguous. Germline V gene sequence: CDR1 SGHNT, CDR2 YYREEE (reference sequence). CDR3 length: 15 amino acids. V was cut by 2 bases and J by 0 bases, with 9 bases left in between. CDR3 amino acids: CASSFSSSSYNEQFF. Written as DNA, the CDR3 is TGTGCCAGCAGCTTTTCTTCGAGCTCCTACAATGAGCAGTTCTTC. Full variable domain (remainder filled in from reference TRBV5-4 and TRBJ2-1): ETGVTQSPTHLIKTRGQQVTLRCSSQSGHNTVSWYQQALGQGPQFIFQYYREEENGRGNFPPRFSGLQFPNYSSELNVNALELDDSALYLCASSFSSSSYNEQFFGPGTRLTVL.

The rearrangement uses TRBV10-3 and TRBJ2-3, with unresolved D. V was trimmed by 3 bases and J by 0 bases, leaving 7 bases between them. This CDR3 is built from 14 residues. In germline, CDR1 is ENHRY, CDR2 SYGVKD. Here the CDR3 DNA reads TGTGCCATCAGTGAAAGCGATAGCACAGATACGCAGTATTTT. Its protein product is CAISESDSTDTQYF.

This chain joins TRBV5-6 and TRBJ1-1; D unclear. This CDR3 region has 13 residues. Trimming took off 4 bases at V and 5 bases at J, with 12 bases between the two ends. CDR1 and CDR2 (germline): SGHDT, YYEEEE. The CDR3 DNA reads as TGTGCCAGCAGCCGTCTCGGATGGACTGAAGCTTTCTTT. Translated: CASSRLGWTEAFF.

This clone appeared a few times. V usage is TRBV4-2 and J usage is TRBJ1-1; D call uncertain. This CDR3 has 14 residues. V shed 0 bases and J shed 1 base, with 6 bases lying between them. Per germline, CDR1 LGHNA and CDR2 YNFKEQ. In nucleotides, the CDR3 is TGTGCCAGCAGCCAAGAGCGGAAGAACACTGAAGCTTTCTTT. Translating it yields CASSQERKNTEAFF.

V gene TRBV7-2 combines with J gene TRBJ2-1, with TRBD2 identical over 10 bases. The CDR3 sequence is 15 residues long. The trim removed 5 bases at V and 3 bases at J, leaving 4 bases unmatched. CDR1 is SGHTA and CDR2 is FQGNSA in the germline V gene. The CDR3, as DNA: TGTGCCAGCAGCACGCTAGCGGGAGTCTACAATGAGCAGTTCTTC. Amino acid sequence: CASSTLAGVYNEQFF.

This clone was counted a single time. The chain has TRBV19 and TRBJ2-7; the match to TRBD1 covers 9 bases. J gave up 2 bases and V 3 bases, and 2 bases lay outside the gene matches. Germline assignment: CDR1 LNHDA and CDR2 SQIVND (reference sequence). The CDR3 has 14 residues. For the CDR3, the DNA is TGTGCCAGTAGTATTGGGACAGGGACCTACGAGCAGTACTTC. This sequence encodes CASSIGTGTYEQYF.

The chain is built from TRBV18 and TRBJ2-3, with TRBD2 as a possible D gene (7 bases). CDR3 length: 17 residues. Germline assignment: CDR1 KGHSH and CDR2 LQKENI. V dropped 4 bases and J dropped 2 bases, with 19 bases sitting between them. The CDR3 nucleotides are TGTGCCAGCTCACAAAGCAGCGGGACATTTTTCACAGATACGCAGTATTTT. Translated, it gives CASSQSSGTFFTDTQYF.

The V gene is TRBV15, the J gene TRBJ1-2; D call uncertain. Trimming removed 5 bases from V and 0 bases from J, with 16 bases in between. CDR1 LNHNV and CDR2 YYDKDF come from the germline V gene (reference sequence). The CDR3 has 16 amino acids. The CDR3 DNA is TGTGCCACCAGCGGTGGTGGACTCAAAGCTAACTATGGCTACACCTTC. This codes for CATSGGGLKANYGYTF.